This T cell receptor beta chain derives from a study of CXCR3-negative and CXCR3-positive naive CD8 T cells. As regards this clonotype: What it binds is unknown.

Looked up from germline, CDR1 is SGDLS and CDR2 is YYNGEE. CDR3 size: 18 residues. TRB cDNA was prepared as libraries by UMI-labeled 5' RACE. TCRdb reprocessed the 5' RACE reads and reports one entry per CDR3 protein, with no DNA. The sample has tens of thousands of distinct CDR3 sequences; the top ten hold more than 0.35%. Within the CD8+ T cell compartment, naive cells were CD45RO-CCR7+CD27+CD95-. Overall study results and limits: Unlike memory cells, which differed, naive CXCR3-negative and CXCR3-positive cells had similar TRBV-TRBJ usage. Both of the naive subsets showed about the same high diversity, but memory CD8+ cells had much less.

This sequence joins TRBV9 and TRBJ2-2; absent DNA, TCRdb's TRBD2 call cannot be checked. The receptor comes from a human donor in good health. Some clones in this sample may be carry-over from other donors' samples. The source material was naive CXCR3- CD8+ T cells from blood. Noted subset: CD45RO-CCR7+CD27+CD95- naive CD8+ T cells lacking CXCR3 (TNR3-). This chain's CDR3 is CASSSRGLAGENTGELFF.